This TCR beta chain was captured in a study of blood T cell repertoires in COVID-19. Per the study methods: By means of reference gene primer amplification, nucleated cell counts were estimated. The repertoire was sequenced with immunoSEQ multiplex PCR; TCRdb's copy has only in-frame clones and lacks some. Clonal size and the V and J genes are those of that table, whereas D and trimming came from the DNA. There are about 88,000 clones in the sample; about 88% occur only once, and about 2.9% lies in the top ten. CDR3 size: 15 residues. CDR1 SEHNR and CDR2 FQNEAQ come from the germline V gene (reference sequence). V lost 1 base to trimming and J lost 4 bases; unmatched junction nucleotides: 6.

The sample taken for sequencing was peripheral blood. This TCR came from a woman at least 80 years old with acute or convalescent COVID-19. The V and J genes are TRBV7-9 and TRBJ1-2, with TRBD1 identical over 7 bases. CDR3 in amino acids: CASSLVSTGAYGYTF. The CDR3, as DNA: TGTGCCAGCAGCTTAGTGTCCACAGGGGCCTATGGCTACACCTTC.